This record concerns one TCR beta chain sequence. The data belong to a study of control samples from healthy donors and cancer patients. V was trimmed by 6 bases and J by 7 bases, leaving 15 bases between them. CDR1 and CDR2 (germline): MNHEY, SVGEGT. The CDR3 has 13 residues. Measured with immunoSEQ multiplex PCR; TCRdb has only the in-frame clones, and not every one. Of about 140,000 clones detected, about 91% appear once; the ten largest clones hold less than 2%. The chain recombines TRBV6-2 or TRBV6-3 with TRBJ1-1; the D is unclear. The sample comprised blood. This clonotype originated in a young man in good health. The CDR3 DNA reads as TGTGCCAGCAGCCGTCGAGGAGCCAGTGAAGCTTTCTTT. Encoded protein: CASSRRGASEAFF.